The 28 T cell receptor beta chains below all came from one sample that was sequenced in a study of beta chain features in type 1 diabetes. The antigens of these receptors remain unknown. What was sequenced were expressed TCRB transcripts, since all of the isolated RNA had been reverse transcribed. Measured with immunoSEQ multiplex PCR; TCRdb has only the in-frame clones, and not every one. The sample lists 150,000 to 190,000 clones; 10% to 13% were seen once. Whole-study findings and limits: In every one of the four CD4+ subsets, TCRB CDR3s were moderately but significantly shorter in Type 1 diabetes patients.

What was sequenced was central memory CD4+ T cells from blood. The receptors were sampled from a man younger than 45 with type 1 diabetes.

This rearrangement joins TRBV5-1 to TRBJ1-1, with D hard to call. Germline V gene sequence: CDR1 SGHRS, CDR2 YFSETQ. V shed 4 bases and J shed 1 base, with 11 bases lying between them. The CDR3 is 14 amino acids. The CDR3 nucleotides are TGCGCCAGCAGCCTAATCCGAGAGAACACTGAAGCTTTCTTT. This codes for CASSLIRENTEAFF.

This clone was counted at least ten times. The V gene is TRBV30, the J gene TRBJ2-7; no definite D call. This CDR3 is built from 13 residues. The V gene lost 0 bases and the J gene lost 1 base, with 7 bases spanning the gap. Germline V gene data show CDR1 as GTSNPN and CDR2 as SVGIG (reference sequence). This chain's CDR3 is CAWSVAVSYEQYF. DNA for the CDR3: TGTGCCTGGAGTGTCGCGGTATCCTACGAGCAGTACTTC.

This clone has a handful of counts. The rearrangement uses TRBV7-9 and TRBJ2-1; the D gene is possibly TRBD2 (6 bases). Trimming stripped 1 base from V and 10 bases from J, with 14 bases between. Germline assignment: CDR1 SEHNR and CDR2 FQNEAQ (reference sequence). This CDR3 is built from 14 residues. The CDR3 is CASSLERLREEQFF. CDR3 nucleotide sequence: TGTGCCAGCAGCTTAGAGCGCCTTCGGGAGGAGCAGTTCTTC. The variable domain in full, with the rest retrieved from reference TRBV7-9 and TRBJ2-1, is DTGVSQNPRHKITKRGQNVTFRCDPISEHNRLYWYRQTLGQGPEFLTYFQNEAQLEKSRLLSDRFSAERPKGSFSTLEIQRTEQGDSAMYLCASSLERLREEQFFGPGTRLTVL.

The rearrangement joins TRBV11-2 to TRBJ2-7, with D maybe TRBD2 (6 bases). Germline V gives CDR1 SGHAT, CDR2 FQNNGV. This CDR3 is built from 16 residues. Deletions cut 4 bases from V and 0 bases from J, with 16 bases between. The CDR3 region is CASSSKAGRSSYEQYF. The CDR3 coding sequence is TGTGCCAGCAGCTCCAAAGCGGGCAGAAGCTCCTACGAGCAGTACTTC.

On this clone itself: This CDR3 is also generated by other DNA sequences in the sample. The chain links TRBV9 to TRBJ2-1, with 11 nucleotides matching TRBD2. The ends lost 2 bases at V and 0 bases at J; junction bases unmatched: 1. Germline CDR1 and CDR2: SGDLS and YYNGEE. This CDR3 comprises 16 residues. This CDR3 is CASSVTSGSSYNEQFF. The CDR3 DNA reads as TGTGCCAGCAGCGTCACTAGCGGGAGCTCCTACAATGAGCAGTTCTTC.

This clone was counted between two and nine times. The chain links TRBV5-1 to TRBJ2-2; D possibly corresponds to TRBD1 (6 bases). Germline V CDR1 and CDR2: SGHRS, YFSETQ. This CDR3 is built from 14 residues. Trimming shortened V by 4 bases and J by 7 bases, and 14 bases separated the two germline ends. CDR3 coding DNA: TGCGCCAGCAGCCAAGCACAGGGTTACGGGGAGCTGTTTTTT. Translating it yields CASSQAQGYGELFF.

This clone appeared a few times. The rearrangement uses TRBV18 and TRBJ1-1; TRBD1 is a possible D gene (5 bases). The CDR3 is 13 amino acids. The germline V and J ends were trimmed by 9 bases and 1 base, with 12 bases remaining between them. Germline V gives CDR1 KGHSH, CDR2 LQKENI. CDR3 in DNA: TGTGCCAGTAAGACAGACTCGAACACTGAAGCTTTCTTT. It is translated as CASKTDSNTEAFF.

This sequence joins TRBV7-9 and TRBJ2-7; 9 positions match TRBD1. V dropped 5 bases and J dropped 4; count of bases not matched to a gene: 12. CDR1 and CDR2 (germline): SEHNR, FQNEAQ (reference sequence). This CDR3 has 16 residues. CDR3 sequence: CASSNSQTGGAYEQYF. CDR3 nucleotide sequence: TGTGCCAGCAGCAACTCCCAAACAGGGGGCGCATACGAGCAGTACTTC. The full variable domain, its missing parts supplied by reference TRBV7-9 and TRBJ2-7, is DTGVSQNPRHKITKRGQNVTFRCDPISEHNRLYWYRQTLGQGPEFLTYFQNEAQLEKSRLLSDRFSAERPKGSFSTLEIQRTEQGDSAMYLCASSNSQTGGAYEQYFGPGTRLTVT.

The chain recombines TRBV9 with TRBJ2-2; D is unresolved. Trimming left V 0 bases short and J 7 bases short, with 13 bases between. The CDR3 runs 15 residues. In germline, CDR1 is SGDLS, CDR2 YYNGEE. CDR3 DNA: TGTGCCAGCAGCGTAGAGGTTAGCTTCGGCGGGGAGCTGTTTTTT. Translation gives CASSVEVSFGGELFF.

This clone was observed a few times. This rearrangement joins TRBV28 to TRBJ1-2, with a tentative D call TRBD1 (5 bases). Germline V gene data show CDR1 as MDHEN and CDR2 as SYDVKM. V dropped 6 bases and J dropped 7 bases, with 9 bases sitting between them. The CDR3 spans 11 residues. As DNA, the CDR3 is TGTGCCAGCAGCCGGACATTTGGCTACACCTTC. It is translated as CASSRTFGYTF.

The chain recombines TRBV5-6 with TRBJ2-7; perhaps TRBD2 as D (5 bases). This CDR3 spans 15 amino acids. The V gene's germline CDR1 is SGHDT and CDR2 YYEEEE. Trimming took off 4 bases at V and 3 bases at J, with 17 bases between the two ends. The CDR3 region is CASSVLSGFSYEQYF. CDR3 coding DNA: TGTGCCAGCAGCGTACTCTCGGGGTTTAGCTACGAGCAGTACTTC.

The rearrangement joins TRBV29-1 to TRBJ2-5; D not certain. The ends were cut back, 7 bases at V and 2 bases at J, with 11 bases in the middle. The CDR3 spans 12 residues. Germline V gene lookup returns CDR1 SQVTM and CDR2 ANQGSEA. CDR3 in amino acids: CSARAGQETQYF. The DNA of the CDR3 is TGCAGCGCTCGAGCAGGTCAAGAGACCCAGTACTTC.

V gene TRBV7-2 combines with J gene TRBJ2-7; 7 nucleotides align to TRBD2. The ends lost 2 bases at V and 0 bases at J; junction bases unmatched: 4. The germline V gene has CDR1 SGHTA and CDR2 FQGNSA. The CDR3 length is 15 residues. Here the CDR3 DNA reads TGTGCCAGCAGCTTATGGGGCGGGAGCTCCTACGAGCAGTACTTC. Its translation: CASSLWGGSSYEQYF.

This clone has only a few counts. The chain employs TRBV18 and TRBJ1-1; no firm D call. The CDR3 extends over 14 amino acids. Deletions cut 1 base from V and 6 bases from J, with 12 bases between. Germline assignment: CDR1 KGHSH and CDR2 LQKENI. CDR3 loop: CASSPQGTSAEAFF. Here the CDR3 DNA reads TGTGCCAGCTCACCACAGGGTACTAGCGCTGAAGCTTTCTTT.

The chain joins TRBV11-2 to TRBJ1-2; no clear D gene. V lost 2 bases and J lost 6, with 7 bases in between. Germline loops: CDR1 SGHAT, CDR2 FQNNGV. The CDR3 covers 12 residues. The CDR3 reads CASSLNLDGYTF. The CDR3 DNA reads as TGTGCCAGCAGCTTAAACTTGGATGGCTACACCTTC.

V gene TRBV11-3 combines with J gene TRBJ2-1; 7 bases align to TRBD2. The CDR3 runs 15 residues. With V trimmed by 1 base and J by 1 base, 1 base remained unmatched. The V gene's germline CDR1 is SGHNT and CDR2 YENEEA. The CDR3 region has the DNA TGTGCCAGCAGCTTAGGACTAGCTTCCTACAATGAGCAGTTCTTC. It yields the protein CASSLGLASYNEQFF.

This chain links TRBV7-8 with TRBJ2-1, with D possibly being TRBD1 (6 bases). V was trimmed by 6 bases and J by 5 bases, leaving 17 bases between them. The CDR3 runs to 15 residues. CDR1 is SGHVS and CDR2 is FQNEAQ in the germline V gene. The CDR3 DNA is TGTGCCAGCAGACGCGGACAGAAGACAAACAATGAGCAGTTCTTC. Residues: CASRRGQKTNNEQFF.

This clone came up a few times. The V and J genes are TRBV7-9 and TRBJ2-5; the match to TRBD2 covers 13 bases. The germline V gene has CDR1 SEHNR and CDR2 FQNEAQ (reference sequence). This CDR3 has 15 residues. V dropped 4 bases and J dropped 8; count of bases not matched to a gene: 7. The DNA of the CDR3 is TGTGCCAGCAGCTCAGGACTAGCGGGAGAAGCAACCCAGTACTTC. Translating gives CASSSGLAGEATQYF.

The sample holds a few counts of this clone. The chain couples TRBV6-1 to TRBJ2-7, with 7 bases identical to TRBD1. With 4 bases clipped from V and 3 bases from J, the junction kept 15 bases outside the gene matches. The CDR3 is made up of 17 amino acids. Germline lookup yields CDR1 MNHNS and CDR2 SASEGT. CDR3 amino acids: CASSGAMGQSKDYEQYF. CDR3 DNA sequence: TGTGCCAGCAGTGGAGCAATGGGACAGTCTAAGGACTACGAGCAGTACTTC.

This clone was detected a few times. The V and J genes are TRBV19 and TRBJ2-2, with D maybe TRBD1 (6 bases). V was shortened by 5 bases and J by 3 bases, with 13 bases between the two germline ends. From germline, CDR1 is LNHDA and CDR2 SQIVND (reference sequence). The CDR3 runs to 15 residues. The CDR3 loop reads CASSPRGADTGELFF. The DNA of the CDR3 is TGTGCCAGTAGTCCCAGGGGTGCAGACACCGGGGAGCTGTTTTTT.

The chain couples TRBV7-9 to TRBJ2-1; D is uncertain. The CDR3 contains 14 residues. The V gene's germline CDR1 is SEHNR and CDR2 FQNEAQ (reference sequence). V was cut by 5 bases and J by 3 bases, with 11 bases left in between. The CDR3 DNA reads TGTGCCAGCAGCCTCCTTCCCAGCTACAATGAGCAGTTCTTC. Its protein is CASSLLPSYNEQFF.

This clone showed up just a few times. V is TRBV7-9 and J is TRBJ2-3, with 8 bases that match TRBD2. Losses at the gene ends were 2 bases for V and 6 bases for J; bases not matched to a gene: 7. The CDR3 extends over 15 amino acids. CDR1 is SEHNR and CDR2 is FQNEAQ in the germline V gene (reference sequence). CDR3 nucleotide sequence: TGTGCCAGCAGCTTATCCCTACGGGAGGGGGATACGCAGTATTTT. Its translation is CASSLSLREGDTQYF.

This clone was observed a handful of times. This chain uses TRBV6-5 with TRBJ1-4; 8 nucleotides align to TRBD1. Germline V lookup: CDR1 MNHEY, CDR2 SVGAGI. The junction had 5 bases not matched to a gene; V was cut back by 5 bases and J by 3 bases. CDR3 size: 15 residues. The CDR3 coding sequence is TGTGCCAGCAGTCGCAGGGGGCAGGCTAATGAAAAACTGTTTTTT. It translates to CASSRRGQANEKLFF.

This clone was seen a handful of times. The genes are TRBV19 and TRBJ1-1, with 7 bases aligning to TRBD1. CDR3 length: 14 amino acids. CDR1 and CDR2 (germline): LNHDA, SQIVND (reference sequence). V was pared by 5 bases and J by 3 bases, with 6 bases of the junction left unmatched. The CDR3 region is CASSLRQGYTEAFF. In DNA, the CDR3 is TGTGCCAGTAGTCTAAGACAGGGCTACACTGAAGCTTTCTTT. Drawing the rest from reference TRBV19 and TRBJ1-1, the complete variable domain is DGGITQSPKYLFRKEGQNVTLSCEQNLNHDAMYWYRQDPGQGLRLIYYSQIVNDFQKGDIAEGYSVSREKKESFPLTVTSAQKNPTAFYLCASSLRQGYTEAFFGQGTRLTVV.

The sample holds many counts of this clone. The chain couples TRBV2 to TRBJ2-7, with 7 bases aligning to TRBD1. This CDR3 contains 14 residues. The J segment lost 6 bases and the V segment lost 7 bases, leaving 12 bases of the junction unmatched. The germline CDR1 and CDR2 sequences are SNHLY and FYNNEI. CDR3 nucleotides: TGTGCCAGCAACCGAGCGACAGGGTTTAGCGAGCAGTACTTC. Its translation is CASNRATGFSEQYF.

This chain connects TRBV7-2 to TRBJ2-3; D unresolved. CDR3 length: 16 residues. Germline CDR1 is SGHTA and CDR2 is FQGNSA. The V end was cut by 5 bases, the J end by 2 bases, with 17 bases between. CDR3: CASSRTILGNTDTQYF. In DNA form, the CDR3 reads TGTGCCAGCAGCCGAACCATCCTAGGAAACACAGATACGCAGTATTTT.

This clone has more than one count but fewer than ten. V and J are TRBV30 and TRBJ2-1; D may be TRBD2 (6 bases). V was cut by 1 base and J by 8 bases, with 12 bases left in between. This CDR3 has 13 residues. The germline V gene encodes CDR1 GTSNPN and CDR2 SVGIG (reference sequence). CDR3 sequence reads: CAWSGDSEDEQFF. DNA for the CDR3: TGTGCCTGGAGTGGGGACTCCGAGGATGAGCAGTTCTTC.

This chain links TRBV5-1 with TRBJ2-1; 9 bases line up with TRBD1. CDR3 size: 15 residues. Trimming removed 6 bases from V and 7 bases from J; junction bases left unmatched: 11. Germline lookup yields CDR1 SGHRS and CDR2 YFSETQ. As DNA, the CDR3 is TGCGCCAGCAACCTTGGGGGGACAGGGCCAAATGAGCAGTTCTTC. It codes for CASNLGGTGPNEQFF.